The source of this TCR beta chain is a study of blood T cell repertoires in COVID-19. Turning to the study itself: Spain, Italy and the United States supplied samples that represented acute and convalescent COVID-19.

This clone was counted once. Sequencing was performed with immunoSEQ multiplex PCR; in TCRdb, only in-frame clones are kept and a portion is missing. This sample carries roughly 180,000 clones, roughly 80% of them seen once, and the ten largest clones take under 5.5%. The CDR3 totals 13 residues. V gave up 5 bases and J gave up 0 bases, with 8 bases separating them. Germline V lookup: CDR1 LNHDA, CDR2 SQIVND (reference sequence). Input material: peripheral blood. The chain recombines TRBV19 with TRBJ2-7, with D perhaps TRBD2 (5 bases). The sequence was collected from a woman younger than 45 with acute or convalescent COVID-19. CDR3 coding DNA: TGTGCCAGTAGTTTGAGGGCCTCCTACGAGCAGTACTTC. It encodes CASSLRASYEQYF.